The entry below describes one TCR beta chain. These data originate in a study of OX40 agonist ivuxolimab in advanced cancers. As for the study in general: The dose-escalation cohort had hepatocellular carcinoma, melanoma, renal cell or head and neck cancer.

Clones were sequenced by immunoSEQ multiplex PCR, and TCRdb holds only the in-frame ones, with some missing. The sample consists of 35,000 to 55,000 clones, just under 90% of them appearing once. Germline V gene lookup returns CDR1 SNHLY and CDR2 FYNNEI. The CDR3 spans 13 residues. V lost 6 bases and J 4 bases, leaving 12 bases between the germline ends. This receptor was identified in an adult with an advanced solid tumor such as melanoma, head and neck, liver or kidney cancer. The sample was CD4+ or CD8+ T cells sorted from blood, taken in a trial of the OX40 agonist ivuxolimab. This chain joins TRBV2 and TRBJ2-5; weak D call: TRBD1 (5 bases). Here the CDR3 DNA reads TGTGCCAGCAGACCCAGGGTGGGAGAGACCCAGTACTTC. Protein product: CASRPRVGETQYF.